This note documents a single TCR beta chain sequence. This clonotype appeared a single time. Its antigen specificity is not known. Base qualities were left out, and no much larger clone turns up one base away. Reading the label with the study, this specimen's treatment or condition is: allogeneic hematopoietic cell transplantation with graft depleted of TCRalphabeta T cells and CD19 B cells. TCRalphabeta/CD19-depleted allogeneic hematopoietic cell grafts were given to the transplant recipients, all of whom were children. Trimming takes 9 bases from V and 6 bases from J, and the germline ends sit 6 bases apart. The CDR3 has 10 amino acids, counting the end cysteine and phenylalanine. Of the read, only the CDR3 DNA is kept; its 30 bases are in frame from base 1. The germline V gene supplies CDR1 MDHEN and CDR2 SYDVKM. This entry comes from a study of T-cell reconstitution after alpha-beta-depleted transplantation in children (dated by TCRdb to about 2016). Looking at the study overall: Using TCR repertoire profiling, the study quantitatively followed how T-cell immune reconstitution unfolded in children after TCRalphabeta/CD19-depleted allogeneic hematopoietic cell transplantation.

Study-wide findings and limitations: Over the following months the frequencies of hyperexpanded clones went down, and after one year T-cell counts and TCRbeta diversity were mostly credited to newly produced T cells. In some patients, the high TCRbeta diversity seen at day 60 was put down to recipient T cells and intrathymic progenitors that had survived conditioning. About two months after transplant, the apparently early recovery of alphabetaT-cell counts reportedly depended on just several hundred clones that had expanded rapidly and came from non-depleted graft cells.

The library was made by PCR. The instrument given in TCRdb is Illumina HiSeq 2500. To normalize quantification of the TCRbeta repertoire, the TCR libraries were built with molecular barcoding that relied on unique molecular identifiers. Using fastp trimming at Q25 and MiXCR clonotype assembly, TCRdb reanalyzed the public sequencing data and kept in-frame beta chains. A single entry per CDR3 protein holds the most common genes and DNA from its merged rows. The sample includes fewer than 400,000 distinct CDR3 sequences, with around 25% observed a single time. The ten largest clonotypes hold about 10% of the sample.

This receptor was identified in a male patient younger than 18 who had a stem cell transplant for acute lymphoblastic leukemia, so the T cells may come from the graft donor. The sequencing used PBMCs, mostly from graft donor cells, collected 180 days after TCRalphabeta/CD19-depleted stem cell transplant. The rearrangement joined TRBV28 to TRBJ2-1, with the identity of the D gene unclear. The CDR3 here reads CARGGNEQFF. DNA sequence: TGTGCCAGGGGCGGCAATGAGCAGTTCTTC.